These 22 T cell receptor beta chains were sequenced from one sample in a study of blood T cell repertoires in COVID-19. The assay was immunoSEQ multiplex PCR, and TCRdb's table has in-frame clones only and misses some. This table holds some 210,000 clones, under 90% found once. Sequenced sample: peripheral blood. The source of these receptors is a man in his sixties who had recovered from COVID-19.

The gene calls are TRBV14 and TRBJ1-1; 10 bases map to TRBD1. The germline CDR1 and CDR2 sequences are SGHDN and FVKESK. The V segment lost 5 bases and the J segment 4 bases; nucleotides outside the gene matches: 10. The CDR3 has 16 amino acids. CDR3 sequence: CASSTRYGQGGTEAFF. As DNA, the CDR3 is TGTGCCAGCAGCACAAGATATGGACAGGGGGGCACTGAAGCTTTCTTT.

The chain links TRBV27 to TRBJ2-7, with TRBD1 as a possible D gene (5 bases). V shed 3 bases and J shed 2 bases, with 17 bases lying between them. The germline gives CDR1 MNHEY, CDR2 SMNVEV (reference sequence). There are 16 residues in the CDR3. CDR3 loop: CASSFQQVVGTYEQYF. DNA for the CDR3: TGTGCCAGCAGTTTCCAACAGGTGGTGGGAACCTACGAGCAGTACTTC.

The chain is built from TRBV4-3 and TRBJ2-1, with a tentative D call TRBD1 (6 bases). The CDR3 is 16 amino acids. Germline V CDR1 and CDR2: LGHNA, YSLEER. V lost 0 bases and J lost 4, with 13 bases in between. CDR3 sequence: CASSQDAQGSYNEQFF. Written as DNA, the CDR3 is TGCGCCAGCAGCCAAGATGCGCAGGGGTCATACAATGAGCAGTTCTTC.

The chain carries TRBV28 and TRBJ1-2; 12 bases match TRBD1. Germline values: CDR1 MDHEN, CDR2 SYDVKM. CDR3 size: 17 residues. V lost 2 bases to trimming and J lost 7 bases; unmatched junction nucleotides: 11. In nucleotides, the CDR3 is TGTGCCAGCAGTTTACCCGGAATGGGACAGGGGGCGACTGGCTACACCTTC. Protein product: CASSLPGMGQGATGYTF.

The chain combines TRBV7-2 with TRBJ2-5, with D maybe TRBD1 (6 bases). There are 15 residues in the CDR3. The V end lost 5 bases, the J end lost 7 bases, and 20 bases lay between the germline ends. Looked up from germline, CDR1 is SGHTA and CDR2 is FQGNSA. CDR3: CASSHGQPRLGTQYF. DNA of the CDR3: TGTGCCAGCAGCCATGGACAGCCTCGACTGGGGACCCAGTACTTC.

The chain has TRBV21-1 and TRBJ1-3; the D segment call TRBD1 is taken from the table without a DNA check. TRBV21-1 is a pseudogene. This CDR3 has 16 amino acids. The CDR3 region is CASRGPRRGRGNTIYF. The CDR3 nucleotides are TGTGCCAGCAGAGGGCCCCGCAGGGGGCGAGGAAACACCATATATTTT.

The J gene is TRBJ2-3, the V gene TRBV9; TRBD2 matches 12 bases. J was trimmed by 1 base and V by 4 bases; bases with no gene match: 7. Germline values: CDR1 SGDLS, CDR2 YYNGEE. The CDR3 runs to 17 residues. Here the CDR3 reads CASSREASGRGTDTQYF. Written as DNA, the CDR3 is TGTGCCAGCAGCAGAGAGGCTAGCGGGAGGGGCACAGATACGCAGTATTTT.

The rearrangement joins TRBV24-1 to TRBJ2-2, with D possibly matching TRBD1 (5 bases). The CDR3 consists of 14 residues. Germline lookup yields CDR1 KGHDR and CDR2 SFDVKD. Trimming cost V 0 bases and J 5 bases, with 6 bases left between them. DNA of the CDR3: TGTGCCACCAGTGATTTGTCAGGGACCGGGGAGCTGTTTTTT. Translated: CATSDLSGTGELFF.

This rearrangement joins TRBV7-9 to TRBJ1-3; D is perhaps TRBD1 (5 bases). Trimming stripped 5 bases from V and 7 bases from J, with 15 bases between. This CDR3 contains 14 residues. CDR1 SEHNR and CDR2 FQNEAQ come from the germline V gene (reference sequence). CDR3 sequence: CASSRGSEENTIYF. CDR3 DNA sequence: TGTGCCAGCAGCCGGGGGAGCGAGGAGAACACCATATATTTT.

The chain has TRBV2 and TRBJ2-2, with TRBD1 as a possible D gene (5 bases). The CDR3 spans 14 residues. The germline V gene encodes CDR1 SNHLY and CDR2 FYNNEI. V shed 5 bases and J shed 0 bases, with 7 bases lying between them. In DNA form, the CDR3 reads TGTGCCAGCAGTCGGACAACGAACACCGGGGAGCTGTTTTTT. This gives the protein CASSRTTNTGELFF.

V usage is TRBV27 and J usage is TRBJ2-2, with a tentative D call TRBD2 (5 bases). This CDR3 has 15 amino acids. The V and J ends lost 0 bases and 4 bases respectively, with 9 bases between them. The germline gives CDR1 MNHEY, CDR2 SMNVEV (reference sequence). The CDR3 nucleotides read TGTGCCAGCAGTTTATCGATTAGCGTCACCGGGGAGCTGTTTTTT. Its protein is CASSLSISVTGELFF.

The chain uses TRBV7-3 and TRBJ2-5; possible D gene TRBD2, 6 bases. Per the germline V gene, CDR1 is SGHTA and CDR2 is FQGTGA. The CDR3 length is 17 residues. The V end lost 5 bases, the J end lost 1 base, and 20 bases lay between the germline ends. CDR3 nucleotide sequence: TGTGCCAGCAGCCCGGGGTGGGGGGATCCCCGCCAAGAGACCCAGTACTTC. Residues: CASSPGWGDPRQETQYF.

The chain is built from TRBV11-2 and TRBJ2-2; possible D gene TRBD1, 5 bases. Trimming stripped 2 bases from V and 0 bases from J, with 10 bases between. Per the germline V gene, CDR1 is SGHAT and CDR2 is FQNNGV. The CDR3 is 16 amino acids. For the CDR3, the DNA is TGTGCCAGCAGCTTAACAGGAACCGCGAACACCGGGGAGCTGTTTTTT. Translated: CASSLTGTANTGELFF.

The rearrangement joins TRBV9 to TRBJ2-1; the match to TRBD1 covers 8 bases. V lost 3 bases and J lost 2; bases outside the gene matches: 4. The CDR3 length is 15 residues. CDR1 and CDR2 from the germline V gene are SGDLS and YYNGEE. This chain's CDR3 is CASSAQGATYNEQFF. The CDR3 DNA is TGTGCCAGCAGCGCGCAGGGGGCTACCTACAATGAGCAGTTCTTC.

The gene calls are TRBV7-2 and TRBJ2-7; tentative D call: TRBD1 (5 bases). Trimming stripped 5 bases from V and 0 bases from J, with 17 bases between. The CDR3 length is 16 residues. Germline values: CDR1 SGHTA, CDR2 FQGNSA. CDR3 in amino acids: CASSPRSRDSSYEQYF. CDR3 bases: TGTGCCAGCAGCCCACGGAGCAGGGATAGCTCCTACGAGCAGTACTTC.

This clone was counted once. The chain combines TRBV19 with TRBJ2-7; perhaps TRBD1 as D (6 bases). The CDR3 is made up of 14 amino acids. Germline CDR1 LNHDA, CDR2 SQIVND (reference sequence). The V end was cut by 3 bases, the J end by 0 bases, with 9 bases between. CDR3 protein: CASSIQGFSYEQYF. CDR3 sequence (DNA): TGTGCCAGTAGTATTCAGGGGTTCTCCTACGAGCAGTACTTC.

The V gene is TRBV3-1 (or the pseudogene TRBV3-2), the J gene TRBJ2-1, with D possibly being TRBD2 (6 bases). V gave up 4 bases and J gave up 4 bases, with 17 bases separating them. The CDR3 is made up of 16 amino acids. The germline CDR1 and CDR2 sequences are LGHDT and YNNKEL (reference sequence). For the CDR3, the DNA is TGTGCCAGCAGCCCGAGGGGTAGCGGAAGTTACAATGAGCAGTTCTTC. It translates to CASSPRGSGSYNEQFF.

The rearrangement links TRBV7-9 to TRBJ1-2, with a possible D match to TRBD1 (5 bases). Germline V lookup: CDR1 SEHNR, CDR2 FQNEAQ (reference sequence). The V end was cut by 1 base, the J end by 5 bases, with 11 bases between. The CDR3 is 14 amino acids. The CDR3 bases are TGTGCCAGCAGCTTAGATAGCCAGGGATATGGCTACACCTTC. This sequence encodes CASSLDSQGYGYTF.

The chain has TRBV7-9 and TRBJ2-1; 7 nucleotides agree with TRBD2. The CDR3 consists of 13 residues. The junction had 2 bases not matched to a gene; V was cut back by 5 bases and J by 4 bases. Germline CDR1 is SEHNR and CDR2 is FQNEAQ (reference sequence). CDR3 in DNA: TGTGCCAGCAGCCTGGGACTATACAATGAGCAGTTCTTC. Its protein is CASSLGLYNEQFF.

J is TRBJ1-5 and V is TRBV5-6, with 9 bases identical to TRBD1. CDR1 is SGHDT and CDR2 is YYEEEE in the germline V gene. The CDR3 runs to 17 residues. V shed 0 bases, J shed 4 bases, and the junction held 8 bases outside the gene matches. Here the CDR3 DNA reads TGTGCCAGCAGCTTGGTTGGTGCACAGGGGGCGAATCAGCCCCAGCATTTT. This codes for CASSLVGAQGANQPQHF.

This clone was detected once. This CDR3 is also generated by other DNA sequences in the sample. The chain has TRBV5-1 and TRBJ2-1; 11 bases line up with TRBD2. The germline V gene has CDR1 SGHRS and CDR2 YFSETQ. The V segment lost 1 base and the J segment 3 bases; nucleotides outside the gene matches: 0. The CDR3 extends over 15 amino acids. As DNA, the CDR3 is TGCGCCAGCAGCTTGACTAGCGGGAGCTACAATGAGCAGTTCTTC. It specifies CASSLTSGSYNEQFF.

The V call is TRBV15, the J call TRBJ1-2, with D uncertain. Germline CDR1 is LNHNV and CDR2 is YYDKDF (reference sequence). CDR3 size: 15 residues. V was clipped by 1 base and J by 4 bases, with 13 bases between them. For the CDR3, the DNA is TGTGCCACCAGCAGAGGAATCGAACGGGGCTATGGCTACACCTTC. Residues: CATSRGIERGYGYTF.